The 10 T cell receptor beta chains given below trace back to one sample, sequenced in a study of blood T cell repertoires in COVID-19. The method was immunoSEQ multiplex PCR; TCRdb's version includes in-frame clones alone and lacks a portion of them. This sample has about 190,000 clones; 80% to 85% occur once, and the top ten carry roughly 5%. Sequences were obtained from peripheral blood. The receptors derive from a woman aged 30 to 39 with acute or convalescent COVID-19.

The chain recombines TRBV29-1 with TRBJ2-7, with 9 bases lining up with TRBD2. The CDR3 sequence is 15 residues long. Trimming removed 1 base from V and 2 bases from J; junction bases left unmatched: 6. Germline-derived CDR1 and CDR2 are SQVTM and ANQGSEA. Here the CDR3 reads CSVEVLAGLTYEQYF. Here the CDR3 DNA reads TGCAGCGTTGAAGTCCTAGCGGGATTAACCTACGAGCAGTACTTC.

This sequence joins TRBV30 and TRBJ1-4; D is possibly TRBD1 (5 bases). Trimming cost V 0 bases and J 6 bases, with 8 bases left between them. The V gene's germline CDR1 is GTSNPN and CDR2 SVGIG (reference sequence). The CDR3 consists of 13 residues. The CDR3 here is CAWSVGGDEKLFF. The CDR3, as DNA: TGTGCCTGGAGTGTAGGAGGGGATGAAAAACTGTTTTTT.

In nucleotides, the CDR3 is TGTGCCAGCAGCCCAGGACTAGCTACCGGGGAGCTGTTTTTT. Encoded protein: CASSPGLATGELFF. The chain carries TRBV7-2 and TRBJ2-2; the match to TRBD2 covers 8 bases. V shed 5 bases, J shed 5 bases, and the junction held 4 bases outside the gene matches. Germline CDR1 is SGHTA and CDR2 is FQGNSA. The CDR3 spans 14 residues.

The chain carries TRBV27 and TRBJ1-6; the match to TRBD1 covers 8 bases. CDR1 is MNHEY and CDR2 is SMNVEV in the germline V gene (reference sequence). This CDR3 has 14 amino acids. V shed 4 bases, J shed 14 bases, and the junction held 10 bases outside the gene matches. The DNA for the CDR3 is TGTGCCAGCAGTTCGTCAGGGGGCCTGGGATCCCTCCACTTT. It specifies CASSSSGGLGSLHF.

This clone was seen only a few times. The chain couples TRBV11-2 to TRBJ2-1, with 13 positions matching TRBD2. After removal of 1 base from V and 4 bases from J, the junction contained 10 bases not matched to a gene. This CDR3 is built from 19 residues. In germline, CDR1 is SGHAT, CDR2 FQNNGV. DNA of the CDR3: TGTGCCAGCAGCTTAGGAGGACCGGGACTAGCGGGGTCATACAATGAGCAGTTCTTC. It codes for CASSLGGPGLAGSYNEQFF.

The V call is TRBV7-2, the J call TRBJ2-7; 9 nucleotides align to TRBD2. Germline values: CDR1 SGHTA, CDR2 FQGNSA. V shed 1 base, J shed 5 bases, and the junction held 9 bases outside the gene matches. CDR3 length: 16 amino acids. Here the CDR3 reads CASSLGAGGPTHEQYF. DNA of the CDR3: TGTGCCAGCAGCTTAGGGGCGGGAGGGCCTACCCACGAGCAGTACTTC. Using reference TRBV7-2 and TRBJ2-7 for the parts outside the CDR3, the full variable domain is GAGVSQSPSNKVTEKGKDVELRCDPISGHTALYWYRQSLGQGLEFLIYFQGNSAPDKSGLPSDRFSAERTGGSVSTLTIQRTQQEDSAVYLCASSLGAGGPTHEQYFGPGTRLTVT.

V is TRBV29-1 and J is TRBJ1-2; D gene ambiguous. V lost 3 bases, J lost 0 bases, and 5 bases lay in between. In germline, CDR1 is SQVTM, CDR2 ANQGSEA. This CDR3 is built from 12 residues. CDR3 DNA: TGCAGCGTTGATAGAGCTAACTATGGCTACACCTTC. Amino acid sequence: CSVDRANYGYTF.

The sample holds one count of this clone. V gene TRBV10-3 combines with J gene TRBJ2-1; 7 bases match TRBD2. The CDR3 extends over 14 amino acids. With 2 bases clipped from V and 4 bases from J, the junction kept 2 bases outside the gene matches. Per the germline V gene, CDR1 is ENHRY and CDR2 is SYGVKD. In DNA, the CDR3 is TGTGCCATCAGTGAGACAGCGGGATACAATGAGCAGTTCTTC. It yields the protein CAISETAGYNEQFF.

The V gene is TRBV4-2, the J gene TRBJ2-1; no reliable D call. The germline gives CDR1 LGHNA, CDR2 YNFKEQ. This CDR3 contains 12 residues. The V and J ends lost 1 base and 7 bases respectively, with 5 bases between them. CDR3 amino acids: CASSQVDNEQFF. Here the CDR3 DNA reads TGTGCCAGCAGCCAAGTAGATAATGAGCAGTTCTTC.

This chain uses TRBV2 with TRBJ1-5, with TRBD1 matching over 8 bases. Looked up from germline, CDR1 is SNHLY and CDR2 is FYNNEI. This CDR3 region has 15 residues. V shed 7 bases and J 4 bases; nucleotides not matched to a gene: 9. CDR3 sequence reads: CASKSDRGRNQPQHF. The CDR3 DNA follows: TGTGCCAGCAAATCTGACAGGGGTCGAAATCAGCCCCAGCATTTT.